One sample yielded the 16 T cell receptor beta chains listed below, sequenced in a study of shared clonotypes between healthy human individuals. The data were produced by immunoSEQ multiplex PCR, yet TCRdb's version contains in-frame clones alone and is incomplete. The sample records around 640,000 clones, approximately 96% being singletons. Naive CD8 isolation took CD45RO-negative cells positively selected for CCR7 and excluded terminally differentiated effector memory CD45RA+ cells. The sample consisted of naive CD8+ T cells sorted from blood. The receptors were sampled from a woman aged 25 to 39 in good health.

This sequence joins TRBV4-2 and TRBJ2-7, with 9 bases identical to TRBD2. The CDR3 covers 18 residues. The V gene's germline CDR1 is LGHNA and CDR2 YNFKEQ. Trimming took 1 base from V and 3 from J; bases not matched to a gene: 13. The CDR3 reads CASSQGLAEGVIGYEQYF. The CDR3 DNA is TGTGCCAGCAGCCAAGGACTAGCGGAGGGGGTAATCGGCTACGAGCAGTACTTC.

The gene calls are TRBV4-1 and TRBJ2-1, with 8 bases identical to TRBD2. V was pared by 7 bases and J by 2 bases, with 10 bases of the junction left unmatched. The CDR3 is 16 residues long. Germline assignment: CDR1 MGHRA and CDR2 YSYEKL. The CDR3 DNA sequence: TGCGCCAGCAAGTTAGAAAGCGGGGGTACCTACAATGAGCAGTTCTTC. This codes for CASKLESGGTYNEQFF.

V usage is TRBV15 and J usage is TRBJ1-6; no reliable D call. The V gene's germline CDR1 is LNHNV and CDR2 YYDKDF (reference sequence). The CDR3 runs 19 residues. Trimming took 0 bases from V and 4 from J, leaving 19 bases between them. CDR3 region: CATSRDYLRSSLYNSPLHF. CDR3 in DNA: TGTGCCACCAGCAGAGACTACCTAAGATCGTCGTTATATAATTCACCCCTCCACTTT.

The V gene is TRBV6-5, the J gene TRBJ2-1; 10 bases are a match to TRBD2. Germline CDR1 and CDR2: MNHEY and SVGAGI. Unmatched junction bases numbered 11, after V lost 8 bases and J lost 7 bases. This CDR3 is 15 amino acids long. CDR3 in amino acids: CASGRLAGEMNEQFF. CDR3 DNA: TGTGCCAGCGGGCGCCTAGCGGGAGAGATGAATGAGCAGTTCTTC.

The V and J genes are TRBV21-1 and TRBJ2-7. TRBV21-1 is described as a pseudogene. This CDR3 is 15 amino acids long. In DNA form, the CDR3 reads TGTGCCAGCAGCAAAGGAGGTGGGGACCGCTACGAGCAGTACTTC. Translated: CASSKGGGDRYEQYF.

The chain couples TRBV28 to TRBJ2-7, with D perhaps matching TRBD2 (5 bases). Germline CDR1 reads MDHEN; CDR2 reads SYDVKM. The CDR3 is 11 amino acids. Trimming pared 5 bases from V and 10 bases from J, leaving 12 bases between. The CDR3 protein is CASSNGVLQYF. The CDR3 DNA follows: TGTGCCAGCAGTAACGGGGTCCTCCAGTACTTC.

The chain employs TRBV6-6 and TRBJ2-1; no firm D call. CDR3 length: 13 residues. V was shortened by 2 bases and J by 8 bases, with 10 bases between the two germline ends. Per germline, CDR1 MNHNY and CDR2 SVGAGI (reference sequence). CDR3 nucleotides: TGTGCCAGCAGTTACCGGTTGGAGTATGAGCAGTTCTTC. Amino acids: CASSYRLEYEQFF.

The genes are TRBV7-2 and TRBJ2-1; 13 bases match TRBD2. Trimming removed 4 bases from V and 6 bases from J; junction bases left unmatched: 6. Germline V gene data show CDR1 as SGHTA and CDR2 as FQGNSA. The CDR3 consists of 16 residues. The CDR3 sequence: CASSSGLAGVSNEQFF. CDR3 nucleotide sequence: TGTGCCAGCAGCTCTGGACTAGCGGGAGTCAGCAATGAGCAGTTCTTC.

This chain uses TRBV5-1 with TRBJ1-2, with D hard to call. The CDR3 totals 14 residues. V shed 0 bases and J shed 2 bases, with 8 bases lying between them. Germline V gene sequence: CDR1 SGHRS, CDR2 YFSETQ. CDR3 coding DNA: TGCGCCAGCAGCTTGGACCAGCAAAACTATGGCTACACCTTC. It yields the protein CASSLDQQNYGYTF.

CDR3 protein: CASSSWGPETQYF. The DNA of the CDR3 is TGTGCCAGCAGTTCTTGGGGCCCGGAGACCCAGTACTTC. This chain uses TRBV27 with TRBJ2-5; D might be TRBD1 (5 bases). This CDR3 is built from 13 residues. Trimming left V 4 bases short and J 5 bases short, with 11 bases between. The germline gives CDR1 MNHEY, CDR2 SMNVEV (reference sequence).

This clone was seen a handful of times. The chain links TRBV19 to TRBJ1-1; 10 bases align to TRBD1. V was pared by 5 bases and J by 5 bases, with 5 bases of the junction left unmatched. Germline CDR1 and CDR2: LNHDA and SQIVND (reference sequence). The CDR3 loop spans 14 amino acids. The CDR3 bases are TGTGCCAGTAGTTTTGGACAGGGGGGAACTGAAGCTTTCTTT. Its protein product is CASSFGQGGTEAFF.

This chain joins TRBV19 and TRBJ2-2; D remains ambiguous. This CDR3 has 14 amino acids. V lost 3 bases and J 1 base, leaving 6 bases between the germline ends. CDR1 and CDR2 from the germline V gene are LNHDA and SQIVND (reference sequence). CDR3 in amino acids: CASSIGRNTGELFF. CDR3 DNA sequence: TGTGCCAGTAGTATCGGGCGGAACACCGGGGAGCTGTTTTTT. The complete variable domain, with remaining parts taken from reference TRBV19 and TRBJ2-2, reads DGGITQSPKYLFRKEGQNVTLSCEQNLNHDAMYWYRQDPGQGLRLIYYSQIVNDFQKGDIAEGYSVSREKKESFPLTVTSAQKNPTAFYLCASSIGRNTGELFFGEGSRLTVL.

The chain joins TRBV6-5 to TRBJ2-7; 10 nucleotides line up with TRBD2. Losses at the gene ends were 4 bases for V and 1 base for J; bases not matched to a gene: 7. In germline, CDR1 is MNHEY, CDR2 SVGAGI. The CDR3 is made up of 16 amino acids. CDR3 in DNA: TGTGCCAGCAGTTTTTCTAGCGGGAGTAAGTCCTACGAGCAGTACTTC. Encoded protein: CASSFSSGSKSYEQYF.

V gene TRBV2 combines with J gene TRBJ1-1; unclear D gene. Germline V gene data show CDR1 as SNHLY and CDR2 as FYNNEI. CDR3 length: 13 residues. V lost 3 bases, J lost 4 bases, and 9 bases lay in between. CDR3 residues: CASSDLGSTEAFF. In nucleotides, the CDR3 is TGTGCCAGCAGTGACTTGGGAAGCACTGAAGCTTTCTTT.

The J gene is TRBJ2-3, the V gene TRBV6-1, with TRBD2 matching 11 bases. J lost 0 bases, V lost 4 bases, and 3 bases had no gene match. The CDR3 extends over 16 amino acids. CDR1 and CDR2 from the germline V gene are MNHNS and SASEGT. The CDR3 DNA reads TGTGCCAGCAGTGGACTAGCGGGGACTAGCACAGATACGCAGTATTTT. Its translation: CASSGLAGTSTDTQYF.

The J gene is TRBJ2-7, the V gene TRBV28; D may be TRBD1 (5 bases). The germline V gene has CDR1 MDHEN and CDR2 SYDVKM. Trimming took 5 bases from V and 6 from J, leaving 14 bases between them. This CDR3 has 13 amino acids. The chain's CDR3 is CASSGFREREQYF. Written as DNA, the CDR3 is TGTGCCAGCAGTGGTTTCAGGGAACGCGAGCAGTACTTC.